The T cell receptor beta chain under discussion was sequenced for a study of T cell responses to AZD1222 COVID-19 vaccine. This clone was observed once. TCRdb's table, derived via immunoSEQ multiplex PCR, lists solely in-frame clones and lacks some. This sample yields fewer than 200,000 clones, of which around 88% are seen a single time; 9.5% to 13% belongs to the top ten. Germline V CDR1 and CDR2: LGHDT, YNNKEL (reference sequence). The V end was cut by 6 bases, the J end by 8 bases, with 22 bases between. The CDR3 sequence is 15 residues long. V usage is TRBV3-1 (or the pseudogene TRBV3-2) and J usage is TRBJ1-2, with D perhaps matching TRBD1 (5 bases). The receptor was isolated from an adult who received the AZD1222 COVID-19 vaccine. The sequencing used peripheral blood, collected 28 days after the second AZD1222 dose. The CDR3 reads CASSSGLRVSGGYTF. CDR3 in DNA: TGTGCCAGCAGTTCCGGCCTGAGGGTATCAGGGGGCTACACCTTC.